One TCR beta chain is described in this entry. In assigning cohorts, the study relied on participant-reported clinical history. The data are from a study of blood T cell repertoires in COVID-19. Under the authors' procedure: Amplified reference gene primers provided the basis for estimating nucleated cell counts. Sequencing was performed with immunoSEQ multiplex PCR; in TCRdb, only in-frame clones are kept and a portion is missing. V and J calls and clone size are as listed in that table; D and trimming were resolved from the DNA. The sample has roughly 220,000 clones; 75% to 85% are singletons. J lost 0 bases, V lost 4 bases, and 6 bases had no gene match. Per the germline V gene, CDR1 is SGHNT and CDR2 is YYREEE (reference sequence). The CDR3 covers 15 residues.

The sequence derives from a man aged 30 to 39 with acute COVID-19. V is TRBV5-4 and J is TRBJ1-2; TRBD1 aligns across 7 bases. Sequencing used PBMCs or T cells enriched from blood (not recorded which). The CDR3 here is CASSDRTGANYGYTF. The CDR3, as DNA: TGTGCCAGCAGCGACCGAACAGGGGCTAACTATGGCTACACCTTC.